This is a list of T cell receptor beta chains from one sample in a study of T cell responses to AZD1222 COVID-19 vaccine. Generated by immunoSEQ multiplex PCR, the TCRdb table keeps only in-frame clones and is missing some. This table holds under 200,000 clones, roughly nine tenths found once. This specimen consisted of peripheral blood, obtained on day 0 of AZD1222 vaccination. Receptors were obtained from an adult in good health. CDR3s include the opening cysteine and the closing phenylalanine or tryptophan. D genes are given only for firm matches. Not all rows give a size; the values are once, few, many and, for expanded clones, a class.

clone_size	j_call	d_call	v_call	cdr3_nt	cdr3_aa
-	TRBJ1-1	-	TRBV30	TGTGCCAGACACAGGGTGAACACTGAAGCTTTCTTT	CARHRVNTEAFF
-	TRBJ1-1	-	TRBV19	TGTGCCAGTAGAGTGGGGATTCACACTGAAGCTTTCTTT	CASRVGIHTEAFF
-	TRBJ1-3	-	TRBV6-5	TGTGCCAGCAGTTACTCGTCAGGGGTGGGAAACACCATATATTTT	CASSYSSGVGNTIYF
-	TRBJ2-7	-	TRBV18	TGTGCCAGCTCACCACAGGGTACCATAGGTTCCCAGTACTTC	CASSPQGTIGSQYF
-	TRBJ1-1	-	TRBV10-2	TGCGCCAGCAGTGGTCGCAGGACTGAAGCTTTCTTT	CASSGRRTEAFF
-	TRBJ1-5	TRBD1	TRBV28	TGTGCCAGCAGCCCTGGGACAGCCCTAAGCAATCAGCCCCAGCATTTT	CASSPGTALSNQPQHF
-	TRBJ1-1	TRBD1	TRBV7-3	TGTGCCAGCAGCTTACAGGGGGCGACTGAAGCTTTCTTT	CASSLQGATEAFF
once	TRBJ2-1	TRBD2	TRBV19	TGTGCCAGTAAACTCATGGGAGGGGATCAGTTCTTC	CASKLMGGDQFF
-	TRBJ2-7	TRBD1	TRBV19	TGTGCCAGTAGTATTTCCCGACAGGGGGCCCACGAGCAGTACTTC	CASSISRQGAHEQYF
-	TRBJ1-1	TRBD1	TRBV6-5	TGTGCCAGCAGTACCTATGACAGGGGTCCTGAAGCTTTCTTT	CASSTYDRGPEAFF
once	TRBJ1-1	TRBD1	TRBV18	TGTGCCAGCTCCGAGGGGACAGGTAGGAAAGCTTTCTTT	CASSEGTGRKAFF